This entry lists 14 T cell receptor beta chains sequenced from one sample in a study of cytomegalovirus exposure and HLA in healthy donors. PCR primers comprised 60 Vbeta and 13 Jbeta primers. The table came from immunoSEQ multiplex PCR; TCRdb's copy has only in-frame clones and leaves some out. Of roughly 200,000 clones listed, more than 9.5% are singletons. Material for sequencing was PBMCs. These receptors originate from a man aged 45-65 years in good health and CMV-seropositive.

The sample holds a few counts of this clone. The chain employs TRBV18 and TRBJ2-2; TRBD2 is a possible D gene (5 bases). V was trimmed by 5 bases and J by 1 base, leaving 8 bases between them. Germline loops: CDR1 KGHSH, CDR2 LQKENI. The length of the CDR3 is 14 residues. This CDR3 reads CASSSGVNTGELFF. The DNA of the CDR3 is TGTGCCAGCTCATCCGGGGTGAACACCGGGGAGCTGTTTTTT.

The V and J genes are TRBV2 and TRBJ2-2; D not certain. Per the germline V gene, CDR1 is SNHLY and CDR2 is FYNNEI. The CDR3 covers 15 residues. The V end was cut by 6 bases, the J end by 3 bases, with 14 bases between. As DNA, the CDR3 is TGTGCCAGCAGCATCGCCAGTCCTTACACCGGGGAGCTGTTTTTT. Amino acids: CASSIASPYTGELFF.

This CDR3 is CASSPHTGELFF. CDR3 nucleotide sequence: TGTGCCAGCAGCCCTCACACCGGGGAGCTGTTTTTT. The gene calls are TRBV11-3 and TRBJ2-2; D unresolved. The V end lost 5 bases, the J end lost 3 bases, and 4 bases lay between the germline ends. The CDR3 is made up of 12 amino acids. Germline CDR1 reads SGHNT; CDR2 reads YENEEA.

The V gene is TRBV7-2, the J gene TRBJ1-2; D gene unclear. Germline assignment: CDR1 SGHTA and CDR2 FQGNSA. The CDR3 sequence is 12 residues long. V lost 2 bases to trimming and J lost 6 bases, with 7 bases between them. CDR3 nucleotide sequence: TGTGCCAGCAGCTTAAAAACGGATGGCTACACCTTC. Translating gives CASSLKTDGYTF.

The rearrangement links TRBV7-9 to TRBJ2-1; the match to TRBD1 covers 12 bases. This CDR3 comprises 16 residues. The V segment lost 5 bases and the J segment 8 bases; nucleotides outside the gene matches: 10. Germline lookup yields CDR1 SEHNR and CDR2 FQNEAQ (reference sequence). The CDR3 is CASSPFGTGGTHEQFF. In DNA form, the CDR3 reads TGTGCCAGCAGCCCCTTCGGGACAGGGGGCACCCATGAGCAGTTCTTC.

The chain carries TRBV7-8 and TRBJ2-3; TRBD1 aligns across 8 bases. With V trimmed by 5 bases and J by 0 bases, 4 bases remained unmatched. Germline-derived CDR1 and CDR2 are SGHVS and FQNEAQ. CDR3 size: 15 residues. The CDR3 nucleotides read TGTGCCAGCAGCCCGGGACAGGCTAGCACAGATACGCAGTATTTT. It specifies CASSPGQASTDTQYF.

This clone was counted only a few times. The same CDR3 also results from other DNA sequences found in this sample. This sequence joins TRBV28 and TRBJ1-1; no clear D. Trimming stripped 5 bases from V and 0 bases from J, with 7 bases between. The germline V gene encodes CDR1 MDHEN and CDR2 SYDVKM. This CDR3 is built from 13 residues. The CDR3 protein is CASSPRMNTEAFF. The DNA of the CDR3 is TGTGCCAGCAGTCCTAGGATGAACACTGAAGCTTTCTTT.

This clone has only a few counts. The CDR3 coding sequence is TGTGCCAGCAGAGACACCCCAGGCAATCAGCCCCAGCATTTT. It yields the protein CASRDTPGNQPQHF. The rearrangement links TRBV6-5 to TRBJ1-5; D gene ambiguous. This CDR3 region has 14 residues. The germline V gene encodes CDR1 MNHEY and CDR2 SVGAGI. Trimming shortened V by 6 bases and J by 2 bases, and 11 bases separated the two germline ends.

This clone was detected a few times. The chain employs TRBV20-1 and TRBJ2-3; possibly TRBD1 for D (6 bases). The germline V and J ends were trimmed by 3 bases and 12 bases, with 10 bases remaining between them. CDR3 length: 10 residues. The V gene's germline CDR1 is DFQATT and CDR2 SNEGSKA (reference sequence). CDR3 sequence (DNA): TGCAGTGCTAGTGGGGACACCCAGTATTTT. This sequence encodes CSASGDTQYF.

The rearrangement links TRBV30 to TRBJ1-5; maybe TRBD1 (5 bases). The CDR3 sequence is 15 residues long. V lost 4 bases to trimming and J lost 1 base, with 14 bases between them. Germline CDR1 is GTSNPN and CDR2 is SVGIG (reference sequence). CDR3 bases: TGTGCCTGGACCCAGGGATCCAGGAGCAATCAGCCCCAGCATTTT. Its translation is CAWTQGSRSNQPQHF. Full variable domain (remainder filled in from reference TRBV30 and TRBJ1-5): SQTIHQWPATLVQPVGSPLSLECTVEGTSNPNLYWYRQAAGRGLQLLFYSVGIGQISSEVPQNLSASRPQDRQFILSSKKLLLSDSGFYLCAWTQGSRSNQPQHFGDGTRLSIL.

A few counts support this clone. CDR3 region: CASSTGTSGTQYF. The CDR3 DNA sequence: TGTGCCAGCAGTACCGGGACTAGCGGGACCCAGTACTTC. The chain has TRBV6-5 and TRBJ2-5; 11 nucleotides match TRBD2. Looked up from germline, CDR1 is MNHEY and CDR2 is SVGAGI. This CDR3 has 13 residues. The V gene end was trimmed by 5 bases and the J gene end by 7 bases; junction bases not matched to a gene: 3.

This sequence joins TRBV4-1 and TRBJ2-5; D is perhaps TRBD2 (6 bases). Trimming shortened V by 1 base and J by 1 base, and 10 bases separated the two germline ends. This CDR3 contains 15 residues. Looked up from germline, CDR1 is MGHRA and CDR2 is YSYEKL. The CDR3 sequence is CASSQAGDLQETQYF. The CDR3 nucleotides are TGCGCCAGCAGCCAAGCGGGGGACCTCCAAGAGACCCAGTACTTC.

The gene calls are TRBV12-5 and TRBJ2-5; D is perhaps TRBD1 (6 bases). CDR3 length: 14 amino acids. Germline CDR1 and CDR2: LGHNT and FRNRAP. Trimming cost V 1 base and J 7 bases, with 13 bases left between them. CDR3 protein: CASGLDDRPRTQYF. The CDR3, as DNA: TGTGCTAGTGGTTTGGATGACAGGCCTCGGACCCAGTACTTC. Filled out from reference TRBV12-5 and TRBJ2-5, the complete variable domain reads DARVTQTPRHKVTEMGQEVTMRCQPILGHNTVFWYRQTMMQGLELLAYFRNRAPLDDSGMPKDRFSAEMPDATLATLKIQPSEPRDSAVYFCASGLDDRPRTQYFGPGTRLLVL.

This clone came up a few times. The CDR3 sequence is CASSLRTSTPEAFF. DNA of the CDR3: TGCGCCAGCAGCTTGAGAACCTCTACCCCTGAAGCTTTCTTT. The chain joins TRBV5-1 to TRBJ1-1; the D is unclear. Germline V gives CDR1 SGHRS, CDR2 YFSETQ. The CDR3 covers 14 residues. Trimming cost V 1 base and J 6 bases, with 13 bases left between them.